This TCR beta chain was recovered during a study of OX40 agonist ivuxolimab in advanced cancers. Whole-study context: Patients were treated with ivuxolimab, an agonistic anti-OX40 (CD134) antibody. Each dose-escalation patient presented with hepatocellular carcinoma, melanoma, renal cell or head and neck cancer. It was permissible to have had prior anti-PD-1, anti-PD-L1 or anti-CTLA-4 therapy, and 40% had some. Overall study findings and caveats: Not determined was the antigen specificity of the expanded peripheral T cells.

The germline V gene encodes CDR1 SGHNT and CDR2 YYREEE (reference sequence). V shed 1 base, J shed 7 bases, and the junction held 3 bases outside the gene matches. This CDR3 is 14 amino acids long. Produced via immunoSEQ multiplex PCR; TCRdb's table is partial and in-frame only. Of roughly 58,000 clones listed, 65% to 80% are singletons. On this clone itself: Its antigen is still unknown.

The chain couples TRBV5-4 to TRBJ2-3; 10 bases align to TRBD2. This receptor was identified in an adult with an advanced solid tumor such as melanoma, head and neck, liver or kidney cancer. The source material was CD4+ or CD8+ T cells sorted from blood, sampled in a trial of the OX40 agonist ivuxolimab. CDR3 loop: CASSLLAGGNTQYF. The DNA of the CDR3 is TGTGCCAGCAGCTTGTTAGCGGGGGGTAATACGCAGTATTTT.